Presented here are 20 T cell receptor beta chains from one specimen sequenced in a study of cytomegalovirus exposure and HLA in healthy donors. 60 Vbeta and 13 Jbeta primers were used in PCR. The assay was immunoSEQ multiplex PCR, and TCRdb's table has in-frame clones only and misses some. Here the sample spans some 190,000 clones, 82% being singletons. The sample comprised PBMCs. Receptors were obtained from a man aged 35 to 55 in good health and CMV-seronegative.

There are a few counts of this clone. A read error may account for a junction end that differs from germline. The chain couples TRBV5-4 to TRBJ1-2, with 12 nucleotides matching TRBD1. Germline V gives CDR1 SGHNT, CDR2 YYREEE (reference sequence). The CDR3 totals 15 residues. CDR3 amino acids: CASSLGQGASLGYTF. DNA for the CDR3: TGTGCCAGCAGTTTGGGACAGGGGGCGTCTCTTGGCTACACCTTC.

This clone was found once. The V call is TRBV11-3, the J call TRBJ1-6; D is unclear. From germline, CDR1 is SGHNT and CDR2 YENEEA. The CDR3 is made up of 13 amino acids. V dropped 4 bases and J dropped 12 bases, with 13 bases sitting between them. CDR3 sequence reads: CASSSDLHGPLHF. The CDR3, as DNA: TGTGCCAGCAGCTCCGATCTCCACGGACCCCTCCACTTT. Full variable domain (missing parts from reference TRBV11-3 and TRBJ1-6): EAGVVQSPRYKIIEKKQPVAFWCNPISGHNTLYWYLQNLGQGPELLIRYENEEAVDDSQLPKDRFSAERLKGVDSTLKIQPAELGDSAVYLCASSSDLHGPLHFGNGTRLTVT.

The chain employs TRBV28 and TRBJ1-1, with D unclear. Germline loops: CDR1 MDHEN, CDR2 SYDVKM. Deletions cut 7 bases from V and 4 bases from J, with 16 bases between. CDR3 size: 14 residues. Here the CDR3 reads CASITTRFGTEAFF. Written as DNA, the CDR3 is TGTGCCAGCATAACCACGCGGTTTGGCACTGAAGCTTTCTTT. Complete variable domain (other parts from reference TRBV28 and TRBJ1-1): DVKVTQSSRYLVKRTGEKVFLECVQDMDHENMFWYRQDPGLGLRLIYFSYDVKMKEKGDIPEGYSVSREKKERFSLILESASTNQTSMYLCASITTRFGTEAFFGQGTRLTVV.

This clone came up a few times. This chain uses TRBV20-1 with TRBJ2-7, with D maybe TRBD2 (5 bases). V was pared by 8 bases and J by 3 bases, with 11 bases between. Germline V lookup: CDR1 DFQATT, CDR2 SNEGSKA (reference sequence). This CDR3 is built from 11 residues. CDR3 protein: CSPTRDYEQYF. CDR3 nucleotides: TGCAGTCCGACACGGGACTACGAGCAGTACTTC.

The CDR3 loop reads CASRDRDFTEAFF. CDR3 coding DNA: TGTGCCAGCCGGGACAGGGACTTCACTGAAGCTTTCTTT. The chain couples TRBV6-1 to TRBJ1-1, with 9 bases matching TRBD1. Germline V gene data show CDR1 as MNHNS and CDR2 as SASEGT. The CDR3 totals 13 residues. J was trimmed by 4 bases and V by 8 bases; bases with no gene match: 5.

The chain links TRBV5-1 to TRBJ2-5; D uncertain. Looked up from germline, CDR1 is SGHRS and CDR2 is YFSETQ. Trimming pared 1 base from V and 2 bases from J, leaving 6 bases between. The length of the CDR3 is 13 residues. Here the CDR3 reads CASSLLVQETQYF. The CDR3 nucleotides are TGCGCCAGCAGCTTGCTAGTTCAAGAGACCCAGTACTTC.

The genes are TRBV28 and TRBJ2-6; the D is unclear. V lost 10 bases and J 0 bases, leaving 10 bases between the germline ends. Germline assignment: CDR1 MDHEN and CDR2 SYDVKM. There are 14 residues in the CDR3. The DNA for the CDR3 is TGTGCCACCCTTCCCCCCTCTGGGGCCAACGTCCTGACTTTC. It codes for CATLPPSGANVLTF.

V usage is TRBV18 and J usage is TRBJ1-1; TRBD1 aligns across 8 bases. The CDR3 is 13 residues long. Unmatched junction bases numbered 4, after V lost 5 bases and J lost 5 bases. Germline V lookup: CDR1 KGHSH, CDR2 LQKENI. CDR3 amino acids: CASSAGGETEAFF. In DNA, the CDR3 is TGTGCCAGCTCAGCAGGGGGCGAGACTGAAGCTTTCTTT.

The rearrangement links TRBV5-1 to TRBJ1-3, with D tentatively TRBD1 (6 bases). V shed 2 bases and J shed 0 bases, with 12 bases lying between them. Germline CDR1 SGHRS, CDR2 YFSETQ. The CDR3 contains 16 residues. This CDR3 reads CASSFEDRLSGNTIYF. The DNA of the CDR3 is TGCGCCAGCAGCTTTGAAGACAGGCTCTCTGGAAACACCATATATTTT.

The sample holds one count of this clone. The chain carries TRBV4-1 and TRBJ1-6, with no clear D. The germline V and J ends were trimmed by 0 bases and 10 bases, with 7 bases remaining between them. CDR1 is MGHRA, CDR2 YSYEKL, per germline. There are 13 residues in the CDR3. CDR3: CASSQDLASPLHF. The DNA of the CDR3 is TGCGCCAGCAGCCAAGATTTAGCATCACCCCTCCACTTT.

The CDR3 region has the DNA TGTGCCAGCAGCGTAGAAGCGGCGAACACTGAAGCTTTCTTT. This encodes CASSVEAANTEAFF. This rearrangement joins TRBV9 to TRBJ1-1; D unresolved. The germline V gene encodes CDR1 SGDLS and CDR2 YYNGEE. CDR3 length: 14 residues. V was cut by 0 bases and J by 1 base, with 7 bases left in between.

The chain is built from TRBV6-1 and TRBJ2-7; a possible D gene is TRBD1 (6 bases). Germline V gene data show CDR1 as MNHNS and CDR2 as SASEGT. V was shortened by 0 bases and J by 5 bases, with 11 bases between the two germline ends. CDR3 size: 14 residues. The CDR3 loop is CASSEAAGVNEQYF. The CDR3 DNA reads TGTGCCAGCAGTGAAGCCGCAGGGGTGAACGAGCAGTACTTC.

V and J are TRBV4-1 and TRBJ2-7; 8 nucleotides match TRBD1. CDR3 length: 14 residues. Trimming at V came to 3 bases and at J to 3 bases, leaving 4 bases not matched to a gene. Looked up from germline, CDR1 is MGHRA and CDR2 is YSYEKL. The CDR3 sequence: CASSHPGQVYEQYF. CDR3 nucleotide sequence: TGCGCCAGCAGCCATCCGGGACAGGTCTACGAGCAGTACTTC.

The rearrangement links TRBV5-4 to TRBJ2-7, with D possibly matching TRBD2 (6 bases). The CDR3 length is 14 residues. Germline values: CDR1 SGHNT, CDR2 YYREEE (reference sequence). V gave up 7 bases and J gave up 2 bases, with 16 bases separating them. The CDR3 DNA reads as TGTGCCAGCCAAAAGTGGGAGGCACCCTACGAGCAGTACTTC. Its translation: CASQKWEAPYEQYF.

The V and J genes are TRBV6-5 and TRBJ2-1; D perhaps matches TRBD2 (7 bases). Per the germline V gene, CDR1 is MNHEY and CDR2 is SVGAGI. The CDR3 is made up of 15 amino acids. V dropped 2 bases and J dropped 7 bases, with 15 bases sitting between them. The CDR3 nucleotides are TGTGCCAGCAGTTACACCGGGGGGCGGGTTAATGAGCAGTTCTTC. Translation: CASSYTGGRVNEQFF.

The CDR3 DNA is TGTGCCTGGAGTGGCCCGACAGGGAACCAGGAAAAACTGTTTTTT. Its translation: CAWSGPTGNQEKLFF. V gene TRBV30 combines with J gene TRBJ1-4; the match to TRBD1 covers 7 bases. Germline V gives CDR1 GTSNPN, CDR2 SVGIG (reference sequence). This CDR3 has 15 amino acids. V lost 1 base, J lost 8 bases, and 10 bases stayed unmatched.

This chain connects TRBV5-1 to TRBJ2-2, with 8 bases fitting TRBD1. Germline loops: CDR1 SGHRS, CDR2 YFSETQ. The junction had 9 bases not matched to a gene; V was cut back by 4 bases and J by 4 bases. This CDR3 spans 16 amino acids. The CDR3 loop is CASSQYRDRTTGELFF. The DNA for the CDR3 is TGCGCCAGCAGCCAATACCGGGACAGGACCACCGGGGAGCTGTTTTTT.

The V gene is TRBV2, the J gene TRBJ2-7, with D unclear. This CDR3 contains 11 residues. Trimming cost V 6 bases and J 3 bases, with 6 bases left between them. Germline CDR1 SNHLY, CDR2 FYNNEI. The CDR3 DNA reads as TGTGCCAGCAGGGAATACTACGAGCAGTACTTC. Translation gives CASREYYEQYF. Full variable domain (outside the CDR3, taken from reference TRBV2 and TRBJ2-7): EPEVTQTPSHQVTQMGQEVILRCVPISNHLYFYWYRQILGQKVEFLVSFYNNEISEKSEIFDDQFSVERPDGSNFTLKIRSTKLEDSAMYFCASREYYEQYFGPGTRLTVT.

The chain recombines TRBV30 with TRBJ1-2; 10 nucleotides agree with TRBD1. Germline CDR1 reads GTSNPN; CDR2 reads SVGIG (reference sequence). The ends lost 4 bases at V and 7 bases at J; junction bases unmatched: 12. The CDR3 runs 15 residues. DNA of the CDR3: TGTGCCTGGACTTCCCCCGGGACAGGGGTTCGTGGCTACACCTTC. Its protein product is CAWTSPGTGVRGYTF.

The genes are TRBV6-5 and TRBJ2-3; 8 nucleotides align to TRBD2. This CDR3 is 16 amino acids long. V was pared by 2 bases and J by 4 bases, with 8 bases of the junction left unmatched. Germline loops: CDR1 MNHEY, CDR2 SVGAGI. CDR3 protein: CASSYGGAGGPDTQYF. The CDR3 DNA reads TGTGCCAGCAGTTACGGGGGGGCGGGGGGCCCAGATACGCAGTATTTT.